Described below is a single T cell receptor beta chain sequence and its context. Original handling: Estimates of nucleated cell counts were drawn from the amplification of reference gene primers. Generated by immunoSEQ multiplex PCR, the TCRdb table keeps only in-frame clones and is missing some. V and J calls and clone size come straight from that table; D and trimming were deduced from the DNA. The data hold approximately 41,000 clones, with 88% observed a single time. This specimen comes from a study of blood T cell repertoires in COVID-19. The V and J ends lost 2 bases and 8 bases respectively, with 18 bases between them. CDR3 length: 15 amino acids. Germline-derived CDR1 and CDR2 are MDHEN and SYDVKM.

Specimen: peripheral blood. The chain combines TRBV28 with TRBJ1-2, with no clear D. This TCR was recovered from a human donor in a cohort sampled during active COVID-19. CDR3 DNA sequence: TGTGCCAGCAGTTTAGAGGTCCCTTCCTCGGAGGGCTACACCTTC. It is translated as CASSLEVPSSEGYTF.